This T cell receptor (beta chain) was identified in a study of early T cells in non-severe SARS-CoV-2 infection. Across the whole study: Bulk RNA taken from unsorted whole blood was sequenced, leaving chains unpaired.

This CDR3 is 14 amino acids long. Per germline, CDR1 MNHEY and CDR2 SVGEGT. V dropped 0 bases and J dropped 10 bases, with 13 bases sitting between them. The sample holds many counts of this clonotype. Unique molecular identifiers were added to individual cDNA molecules. TCRdb processed the 5' RACE reads anew with MiXCR; each CDR3 protein has one entry. The repertoire holds some 42,000 distinct CDR3 sequences, with roughly 6% as singletons. This specimen consisted of whole blood, obtained at baseline. This receptor was identified in an adult who was a healthcare worker with PCR-confirmed SARS-CoV-2 infection or an uninfected control (not recorded which). The chain uses TRBV6-2 or TRBV6-3 and TRBJ2-1; the D call may be TRBD1 or TRBD2 (5 bases each). The CDR3 loop is CASSYSAERGEQFF. CDR3 sequence (DNA): TGTGCCAGCAGTTACTCAGCCGAGAGGGGCGAGCAGTTCTTC.